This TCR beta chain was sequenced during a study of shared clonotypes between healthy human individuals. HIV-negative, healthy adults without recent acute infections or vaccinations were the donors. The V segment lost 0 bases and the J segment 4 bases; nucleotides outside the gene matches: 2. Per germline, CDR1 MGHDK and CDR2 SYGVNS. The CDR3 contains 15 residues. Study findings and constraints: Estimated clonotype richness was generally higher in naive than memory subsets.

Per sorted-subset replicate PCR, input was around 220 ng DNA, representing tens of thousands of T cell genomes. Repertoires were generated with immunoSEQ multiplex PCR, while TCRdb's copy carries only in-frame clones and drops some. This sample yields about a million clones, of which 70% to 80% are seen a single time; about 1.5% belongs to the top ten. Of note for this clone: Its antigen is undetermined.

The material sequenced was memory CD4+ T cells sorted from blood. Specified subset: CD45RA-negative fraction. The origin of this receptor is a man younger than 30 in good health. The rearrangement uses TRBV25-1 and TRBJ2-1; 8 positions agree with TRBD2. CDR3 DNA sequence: TGTGCCAGCAGTGAATACCCGGGGGGGTACAATGAGCAGTTCTTC. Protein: CASSEYPGGYNEQFF.